These 16 T cell receptor beta chains share one sample of origin, sequenced in a study of blood T cell repertoires in COVID-19. Libraries were prepared by immunoSEQ multiplex PCR; TCRdb keeps only in-frame clonotypes and omits some of them. Counted here are approximately 110,000 clones, about four fifths occurring once; the ten biggest clones make up approximately 10%. Material for sequencing was peripheral blood. These receptors all come from a woman between 70 and 85 years old with acute or convalescent COVID-19.

This clone was detected only a few times. The gene calls are TRBV5-1 and TRBJ1-2, with D unresolved. V dropped 5 bases and J dropped 4 bases, with 15 bases sitting between them. The CDR3 consists of 14 residues. The germline V gene encodes CDR1 SGHRS and CDR2 YFSETQ. This CDR3 reads CASSYRRVLYGYTF. The CDR3 DNA follows: TGCGCCAGCAGTTACCGCCGGGTCCTCTATGGCTACACCTTC.

V usage is TRBV7-8 and J usage is TRBJ2-4, with D possibly TRBD2 on 7 matching bases. CDR3 size: 15 residues. The V end lost 5 bases, the J end lost 5 bases, and 16 bases lay between the germline ends. CDR1 is SGHVS and CDR2 is FQNEAQ in the germline V gene. CDR3 bases: TGTGCCAGCAGCCCCCCGGGGGGCGGGGAAAACATTCAGTACTTC. It encodes CASSPPGGGENIQYF.

V usage is TRBV19 and J usage is TRBJ1-2; D may be TRBD1 (6 bases). The germline V gene has CDR1 LNHDA and CDR2 SQIVND (reference sequence). Trimming cost V 5 bases and J 5 bases, with 18 bases left between them. The CDR3 has 15 amino acids. CDR3 bases: TGTGCCAGTAGTGAACAGGGTGTTGCCGAATATGGCTACACCTTC. Translated: CASSEQGVAEYGYTF.

This rearrangement joins TRBV5-1 to TRBJ1-2, with D maybe TRBD1 (5 bases). The CDR3 contains 15 residues. V was pared by 0 bases and J by 4 bases, with 13 bases between. CDR1 SGHRS and CDR2 YFSETQ come from the germline V gene. Here the CDR3 reads CASSLVAGQSYGYTF. The CDR3 nucleotides are TGCGCCAGCAGCTTGGTTGCGGGGCAGAGCTATGGCTACACCTTC.

The chain is built from TRBV28 and TRBJ2-3; 11 nucleotides align to TRBD1. V shed 5 bases, J shed 8 bases, and the junction held 12 bases outside the gene matches. Germline lookup yields CDR1 MDHEN and CDR2 SYDVKM. This CDR3 is built from 16 residues. For the CDR3, the DNA is TGTGCCAGCAGTACTTGGACAGGGGGCGCCTCGGGTACGCAGTATTTT. It codes for CASSTWTGGASGTQYF.

CDR3 coding DNA: TGCGCCAGCAAGAGGGGGATAGCGGGGGCCGGAGATACGCAGTATTTT. It yields the protein CASKRGIAGAGDTQYF. The genes are TRBV5-1 and TRBJ2-3; 9 bases fit TRBD2. This CDR3 has 16 amino acids. Germline-derived CDR1 and CDR2 are SGHRS and YFSETQ. Trimming at V came to 6 bases and at J to 5 bases, leaving 13 bases not matched to a gene.

This clone was observed a few times. CDR3 sequence (DNA): TGTGCCAGCAGTGAAGCGCGGCCCCCGACGAAGCATTTT. This encodes CASSEARPPTKHF. V gene TRBV2 combines with J gene TRBJ1-5; D is unclear. V was pared by 0 bases and J by 14 bases, with 14 bases between. Germline V lookup: CDR1 SNHLY, CDR2 FYNNEI. The CDR3 length is 13 residues.

The chain recombines TRBV12-3 or TRBV12-4 with TRBJ1-1; D may be TRBD1 (6 bases). Trimming removed 6 bases from V and 10 bases from J, with 12 bases in between. The CDR3 has 11 residues. The CDR3: CASSYRERAFF. The CDR3 coding sequence is TGTGCCAGCAGCTACAGGGAGAGAGCTTTCTTT.

The chain recombines TRBV11-2 with TRBJ1-1, with TRBD1 identical over 8 bases. V lost 3 bases, J lost 5 bases, and 5 bases stayed unmatched. CDR1 is SGHAT, CDR2 FQNNGV, per germline. The CDR3 covers 14 residues. The CDR3 loop reads CASSFSRGRTEAFF. The CDR3 DNA follows: TGTGCCAGCAGCTTCTCCAGGGGGCGAACTGAAGCTTTCTTT. Looking up the rest from reference TRBV11-2 and TRBJ1-1 gives the full variable domain: EAGVAQSPRYKIIEKRQSVAFWCNPISGHATLYWYQQILGQGPKLLIQFQNNGVVDDSQLPKDRFSAERLKGVDSTLKIQPAKLEDSAVYLCASSFSRGRTEAFFGQGTRLTVV.

The rearrangement uses TRBV7-9 and TRBJ1-2; the D is unclear. The CDR3 loop spans 14 amino acids. Per germline, CDR1 SEHNR and CDR2 FQNEAQ (reference sequence). V was cut by 2 bases and J by 0 bases, with 7 bases left in between. The CDR3 loop is CASSLTVANYGYTF. In DNA, the CDR3 is TGTGCCAGCAGCTTAACGGTAGCTAACTATGGCTACACCTTC.

The chain couples TRBV7-4 to TRBJ1-4; tentatively, D is TRBD1 (5 bases). Trimming pared 1 base from V and 0 bases from J, leaving 12 bases between. The germline CDR1 and CDR2 sequences are SGHVT and SQSDAQ. The CDR3 runs 17 residues. In DNA form, the CDR3 reads TGTGCCAGCAGCTTAGGACAGTTGAGTGCAACTAATGAAAAACTGTTTTTT. Translated: CASSLGQLSATNEKLFF.

The chain is built from TRBV7-9 and TRBJ1-5; no definite D call. The CDR3 spans 12 residues. V lost 3 bases and J 4 bases, leaving 4 bases between the germline ends. Germline loops: CDR1 SEHNR, CDR2 FQNEAQ (reference sequence). CDR3 sequence reads: CASSLSNQPQHF. The CDR3 DNA is TGTGCCAGCAGCTTGAGTAATCAGCCCCAGCATTTT.

This clone has just a few counts. The chain couples TRBV10-3 to TRBJ1-2; no clear D. V was pared by 4 bases and J by 4 bases, with 13 bases between. Germline V gives CDR1 ENHRY, CDR2 SYGVKD. There are 14 residues in the CDR3. The CDR3 DNA reads as TGTGCCATCAGTGGCGGCGGGCCTAGCTATGGCTACACCTTC. Its protein product is CAISGGGPSYGYTF.

The chain combines TRBV18 with TRBJ1-2; D may be TRBD1 (5 bases). Germline-derived CDR1 and CDR2 are KGHSH and LQKENI. This CDR3 spans 15 amino acids. Trimming took off 3 bases at V and 5 bases at J, with 16 bases between the two ends. CDR3 protein: CASSPPDNVLYGYTF. Written as DNA, the CDR3 is TGTGCCAGCTCACCGCCGGACAACGTATTGTATGGCTACACCTTC.

The J gene is TRBJ2-3, the V gene TRBV10-3, with 10 bases matching TRBD2. Germline CDR1 and CDR2: ENHRY and SYGVKD. CDR3 size: 15 residues. Trimming removed 10 bases from V and 0 bases from J; junction bases left unmatched: 7. CDR3 residues: CATKPSGSSTDTQYF. The DNA of the CDR3 is TGTGCCACCAAGCCTAGCGGGAGTAGCACAGATACGCAGTATTTT.

This clone has only one observation. The V gene is TRBV7-8, the J gene TRBJ1-5, with D possibly matching TRBD1 (6 bases). V dropped 5 bases and J dropped 5 bases, with 10 bases sitting between them. This CDR3 contains 13 residues. From germline, CDR1 is SGHVS and CDR2 FQNEAQ. The CDR3 DNA sequence: TGTGCCAGCAGCCCCGGGGGGCATCAGCCCCAGCATTTT. Amino acid sequence: CASSPGGHQPQHF.